A selection of T cell receptor beta chains follows, all from one sample in a study of Graves' ophthalmopathy and Graves' hyperthyroidism. TCRdb reanalysed the multiplex PCR reads using MiXCR and keeps one entry per CDR3 protein. The table has 650,000 to 900,000 distinct CDR3 sequences, roughly two fifths seen once. Sample: peripheral blood. Source of these receptors: an adult man with Graves' ophthalmopathy. Both conserved end residues are part of each CDR3. The order of the fields is clone size, V gene, J gene, D gene, CDR3 DNA, CDR3 protein. A D gene is named only where the DNA matches it firmly. Clone size is shown for a subset of rows, as once, few, many or a class of expanded clone.

>.|TRBV25-1|TRBJ2-2|TRBD2
TGTGCCAGCTCACCAAGTCTAGCGGGAACTACCCCCGGGGAGCTGTTTTTT
CASSPSLAGTTPGELFF
>many|TRBV29-1|TRBJ1-4|TRBD1
TGCAGCTTAGGTGGACAGGGCAGTAATGAAAAACTGTTTTTT
CSLGGQGSNEKLFF
>many|TRBV29-1|TRBJ1-4|.
TGCAGCGTGAAGAATGAAAAACTGTTTTTT
CSVKNEKLFF
>.|TRBV19|TRBJ2-7|TRBD1
TGTGCCAGTAGTACCCGGGACAGAGGATCCTACGGGCAGTACTTC
CASSTRDRGSYGQYF
>.|TRBV27|TRBJ2-5|.
TGTGCCAGCGGCCACAACCAAGAGACCCAGTACTTC
CASGHNQETQYF
>.|TRBV24-1|TRBJ1-4|TRBD1
TGTGCCACCAGTGACCCAGGGACAGGGGGTGATGAAAAACTGTTTTTT
CATSDPGTGGDEKLFF
>.|TRBV2|TRBJ1-2|.
TGTGCCAGCAGTGCTAGCTTACAGATCTATGGCTACACCTTC
CASSASLQIYGYTF
>many|TRBV7-2|TRBJ2-7|TRBD1
TGTGCCAGCAGGGCAGACAGGGCGGGCGAGCAGTACTTC
CASRADRAGEQYF
>.|TRBV25-1|TRBJ2-2|TRBD2
TGTGCCAGCAGCCAAGATCTGATGACAGGAGGACTAGCGATGAACACCGGGGAGCTGTTTTTT
CASSQDLMTGGLAMNTGELFF
>.|TRBV29-1|TRBJ1-6|.
TGCAGCCCCCCTAGCGCGGGTTCCTATAATTCACCCCTCCACTTT
CSPPSAGSYNSPLHF
>few|TRBV5-1|TRBJ1-3|TRBD1
TGCGCCAGCAGCTTGGGCTCGGGACAGGGAAACACCATATATTTT
CASSLGSGQGNTIYF
>.|TRBV5-4|TRBJ2-3|.
TGTGCCAGCAGCTTGGCCCGCCCTTTAACAGATACGCAGTATTTT
CASSLARPLTDTQYF
>few|TRBV5-6|TRBJ1-2|TRBD1
TGTGCCAGCAGCTATCGGACAGGGAATAGAGCTAACTATGGCTACACCTTC
CASSYRTGNRANYGYTF
>.|TRBV15|TRBJ1-2|.
TGTGCCACCAGCAGTTGGACAGACGGTAACTATGGCTACACCTTC
CATSSWTDGNYGYTF
>many|TRBV7-9|TRBJ1-6|.
TGTGCCAGCAGCCCCCACGTCTCACCCCTCCACTTT
CASSPHVSPLHF
>many|TRBV7-9|TRBJ1-6|.
TGTGCCAGCAGCCGAGGGGTTTCACCCCTCCACTTT
CASSRGVSPLHF
>many|TRBV19|TRBJ1-2|TRBD1
TGTGCCAGTAGCCGGGACAGGGGGAACTATGGCTACACCTTC
CASSRDRGNYGYTF
>many|TRBV2|TRBJ1-1|.
TGTGCCAGCACCAAAGGGACACTGAACACTGAAGCTTTCTTT
CASTKGTLNTEAFF
>few|TRBV20-1|TRBJ2-5|.
TGCAGTGCTAGATCGGGGACACCTCAAAAACGCCAAGAGACCCAGTACTTC
CSARSGTPQKRQETQYF
>.|TRBV7-6|TRBJ2-7|TRBD2
TGTGCCAGCAGCCGACTAGCCCCACCTTACGAGCAGTACTTC
CASSRLAPPYEQYF
>.|TRBV10-3|TRBJ1-1|.
TGTGCCACCTCACAGGGTATGATGTCTTTCTTT
CATSQGMMSFF
>few|TRBV7-9|TRBJ1-1|.
TGTGCCAGCAGCTCCCCCGCAGGCGGGACTGAAGCTTTCTTT
CASSSPAGGTEAFF
>many|TRBV15|TRBJ1-3|.
TGTGCCACCAGCAGAGACTGGTCGTCTGGAAACACCATATATTTT
CATSRDWSSGNTIYF
>.|TRBV29-1|TRBJ1-1|TRBD1
TGCAGCTTACCGGGACAGAGAGACACTGAAGCTTTCTTT
CSLPGQRDTEAFF
>few|TRBV20-1|TRBJ2-2|TRBD1
TGCAGTGCCCGGGCGCAGGGGGCCGACGGGGAGCTGTTTTTT
CSARAQGADGELFF
>.|TRBV19|TRBJ2-7|TRBD1
TGTGCCAGTAGTATGCGATCTTTAGGCCCGGGACAGGGTACCTACGAGCAGTACTTC
CASSMRSLGPGQGTYEQYF
>many|TRBV7-8|TRBJ1-4|.
TGTGCCAGCAGCTTAGTTCCGGCTAATGAAAAACTGTTTTTT
CASSLVPANEKLFF
>few|TRBV7-9|TRBJ2-7|.
TGTGCCAGCAGCCAAGATCCTGTGAGCTCCTACGAGCAGTACTTC
CASSQDPVSSYEQYF
>.|TRBV25-1|TRBJ1-4|.
TGTGCCAGCAGTGAAGACTGGGGCGCAACTAATGAAAAACTGTTTTTT
CASSEDWGATNEKLFF
>once|TRBV25-1|TRBJ2-2|TRBD1
TGTGCCAGCAGAGGTATGGACAGGGGTTCGAACACCGGGGAGCTGTTTTTT
CASRGMDRGSNTGELFF
>.|TRBV6-5|TRBJ2-7|TRBD2
TGTGCCAGCAGGCGACTAGCGGACTACGAGCAGTACTTC
CASRRLADYEQYF
>few|TRBV28|TRBJ1-2|TRBD1
TGTGCCAGCAGAACACAGGGGTATGGCTACACCTTC
CASRTQGYGYTF
>many|TRBV11-2|TRBJ1-5|.
TGTGCCAGCAGCTTAGTGGGTTTGACTCAGCCCCAGCATTTT
CASSLVGLTQPQHF
>few|TRBV11-1|TRBJ2-7|.
TGTGCCAGCAGCTTATTCGGAGCGGATGTCTCCTACGAGCAGTACTTC
CASSLFGADVSYEQYF
>.|TRBV6-5|TRBJ1-1|.
TGTGCCAGCAGTTACTCGCGAGGGAGAGCTTTCTTT
CASSYSRGRAFF
>many|TRBV7-9|TRBJ2-5|.
TGTGCCAGCAGCTTCCCACAAGAAGAGACCCAGTACTTC
CASSFPQEETQYF
>many|TRBV5-6|TRBJ2-5|TRBD1
TGTGCCAGCAGCTTCCGGGACAGTGAAGAGACCCAGTACTTC
CASSFRDSEETQYF
>many|TRBV7-3|TRBJ2-6|.
TGTGCCAGCAGCCCGGGGGGGGCCAACGTCCTGACTTTC
CASSPGGANVLTF
>many|TRBV29-1|TRBJ2-7|.
TGCAGCGTTGGAGGACCCGATGGCGACCCCTACGAGCAGTACTTC
CSVGGPDGDPYEQYF
>.|TRBV5-6|TRBJ2-7|.
TGTGCCAGCAGCTTGGTATCGTCAACGCACTACGAGCAGTACTTC
CASSLVSSTHYEQYF
>.|TRBV7-3|TRBJ2-7|.
TGTGCCAGCAGCTTAAGGGACGGAGTCTCCTACGAGCAGTACTTC
CASSLRDGVSYEQYF
>.|TRBV12-3/TRBV12-4|TRBJ1-1|TRBD1
TGTGCCAGCAGTTCCGGGACAGGGGGTTTTCAAGCTTTCTTT
CASSSGTGGFQAFF
>many|TRBV2|TRBJ1-2|TRBD1
TGTGCCAGCGAACAGGGGGTCAGCTATGGCTACACCTTC
CASEQGVSYGYTF
>few|TRBV7-9|TRBJ2-7|.
TGTGCCAGCAGCCGTTACTTAACAATGTACGAGCAGTACTTC
CASSRYLTMYEQYF
>many|TRBV29-1|TRBJ1-2|.
TGCAGCGTCACAACACTCTATGGCTACACCTTC
CSVTTLYGYTF
>.|TRBV15|TRBJ2-7|.
TGTGCCACCAGCAGCGTTCGCGGGGCTGACGAGCAGTACTTC
CATSSVRGADEQYF
>.|TRBV6-2/TRBV6-3|TRBJ1-1|TRBD1
TGTGCCAGCAGGCCCCACGGACAGGCGATAATGAACACTGAAGCTTTCTTT
CASRPHGQAIMNTEAFF
>.|TRBV9|TRBJ2-7|.
TGTGCCAGCAGCGTAGGACAGTCTACCGAGCAGTACTTC
CASSVGQSTEQYF
>many|TRBV15|TRBJ2-5|.
TGTGCCACCAGCAGAGCTAGGTTGGAGACCCAGTACTTC
CATSRARLETQYF
>once|TRBV25-1|TRBJ1-3|.
TGTGCCAGCAGTTACAATAAGGAACTCTCTGGAAACACCATATATTTT
CASSYNKELSGNTIYF
>few|TRBV20-1|TRBJ1-5|TRBD1
TGCAGTGCAAAGACAGGGGATAGCAATCAGCCCCAGCATTTT
CSAKTGDSNQPQHF
>few|TRBV20-1|TRBJ1-3|.
TGCAGTGCTGGGATAGGAAACACCATATATTTT
CSAGIGNTIYF
>many|TRBV7-8|TRBJ2-5|.
TGTGCCAGCAGCCCATTACGGGGTAGTGACGCAGAGACCCAGTACTTC
CASSPLRGSDAETQYF
>few|TRBV7-9|TRBJ2-7|.
TGTGCCAGCAGCTTAGCGCTACAGGGATTAGGCGAGCAGTACTTC
CASSLALQGLGEQYF
>many|TRBV7-2|TRBJ2-7|.
TGTGCCAGCAGCTTAGGCCGGGTCGAGAAGCAGTACTTC
CASSLGRVEKQYF
>many|TRBV24-1|TRBJ2-5|.
TGTGCCACCAGTGGAGGGGGTCTGGGCCAGTACTTC
CATSGGGLGQYF
>.|TRBV24-1|TRBJ2-7|.
TGTGCCACCAGTGATTTAGAGACAGACGACCCCTACGAGCAGTACTTC
CATSDLETDDPYEQYF